This record concerns one T cell receptor (beta chain) sequence. Its antigen has not been determined. Base qualities are missing; no much larger clone stands one base away. The germline V gene encodes CDR1 GTSNPN and CDR2 SVGIG (reference sequence). From cysteine to phenylalanine, the CDR3 is 12 amino acids long. The DNA shown is the 36-base CDR3, in frame from base 1. The data stem from a study of blood T cell repertoires in COVID-19 (dated by TCRdb to 2019 to 2021). For the study in its entirety: Samples covering the acute and convalescent phases of COVID-19 were provided by collaborators in the United States, Italy and Spain. The prospective study material was composed of cDNA or gDNA derived from T cells, B-cell-depleted T cells, or PBMCs. The dataset comprised deeply sampled blood TCRbeta repertoires from subjects exposed to, actively infected with, or recovered from COVID-19. The repertoires were released in a freely available public database intended as a resource for research on the immune response to SARS-CoV-2. Samples came from the ongoing ImmuneRACE study (first 160 participants) plus 1,254 subjects from 6 global collaborators. A de-identified subject ID, COVID-19 status, age in years and sex were almost always included in the sample metadata. Where HLA class I and class II types were available, the types were taken from metadata supplied by the sample provider, not from assay-based typing. The study at large found these results: Clinical and demographic metadata were provided uncurated, with the amount varying by source and participant.

Each collaborating institution followed its own protocols to collect whole blood in K2EDTA tubes. For TCRbeta analysis, collaborators shipped samples as frozen whole blood, isolated PBMCs, or DNA extracted from either of those sample types. The immunoSEQ Assay, a bias-controlled multiplex PCR, was used to amplify TCRbeta CDR3 regions from genomic DNA. As for the authors' bioinformatics: The number of nucleated cells in each sample was estimated from the amplification of reference gene primers within the assay. Sequence reads were collapsed and filtered to measure the absolute abundance of every unique TCRbeta CDR3 rearrangement. For each sample, productive Simpson clonality was calculated as the square root of Simpson's diversity index over productive rearrangements. Drawn from immuneACCESS, this table holds only the in-frame rearrangements with V and J called that TCRdb kept. Clones are partly lost; checked studies trace under half to an unresolved V gene and leave the rest unexplained. That table supplies the V and J calls and clone size; D and trimming were determined from the DNA. The sample contains 200,000 or so clones, around four fifths of them found a single time. More than 4.5% of the sample is in the top ten clones.

The receptor was isolated from a woman under 40 with acute or convalescent COVID-19. Source material: peripheral blood. Here the chain combines TRBV30 and TRBJ1-3; the D gene identity is not certain. The bases are TGTGCTCGGGAGGAGGCTGGAAACACCATATATTTT. Its coded protein is CAREEAGNTIYF.